These 25 T cell receptor beta chains share one sample of origin, sequenced in a study of T cell responses to AZD1222 COVID-19 vaccine. Some clones are missing from TCRdb's copy, which holds only in-frame ones; the method was immunoSEQ multiplex PCR. The sample includes some 81,000 clones, 90% to 95% of them seen just once. The source material was peripheral blood, sampled 28 days after the second AZD1222 dose. These receptors all stem from an adult who received the AZD1222 COVID-19 vaccine.

CDR3 nucleotides: TGTGCCAGCAGCTCACTAGCGGGAGGGTTCAATGAGCAGTTCTTC. It is translated as CASSSLAGGFNEQFF. V gene TRBV5-4 combines with J gene TRBJ2-1; TRBD2 aligns across 13 bases. Unmatched junction bases numbered 3, after V lost 3 bases and J lost 6 bases. The CDR3 contains 15 residues. CDR1 SGHNT and CDR2 YYREEE come from the germline V gene (reference sequence).

This chain connects TRBV25-1 to TRBJ1-1; no clear D. Trimming took off 6 bases at V and 2 bases at J, with 7 bases between the two ends. The CDR3 is 12 amino acids. CDR1 and CDR2 from the germline V gene are MGHDK and SYGVNS. The DNA for the CDR3 is TGTGCCAGCAGGGCCTTAAACACTGAAGCTTTCTTT. It yields the protein CASRALNTEAFF.

This clone showed up just once. The V call is TRBV21-1, the J call TRBJ1-6; no DNA check was done on the table's D call, TRBD1. TRBV21-1 is described as a pseudogene. This CDR3 is built from 13 residues. CDR3 loop: CASSRRGDSPLHF. The CDR3 region has the DNA TGTGCCAGCAGCCGCAGGGGAGATTCACCCCTCCACTTT.

The gene calls are TRBV11-2 and TRBJ1-3; no reliable D call. This CDR3 contains 15 residues. The germline V gene encodes CDR1 SGHAT and CDR2 FQNNGV. Trimming took off 1 base at V and 0 bases at J, with 7 bases between the two ends. This CDR3 reads CASSLGISSGNTIYF. As DNA, the CDR3 is TGTGCCAGCAGCTTAGGCATCTCCTCTGGAAACACCATATATTTT. The full variable domain, its missing parts supplied by reference TRBV11-2 and TRBJ1-3, is EAGVAQSPRYKIIEKRQSVAFWCNPISGHATLYWYQQILGQGPKLLIQFQNNGVVDDSQLPKDRFSAERLKGVDSTLKIQPAKLEDSAVYLCASSLGISSGNTIYFGEGSWLTVV.

The rearrangement uses TRBV28 and TRBJ2-1, with D perhaps matching TRBD2 (6 bases). The V gene's germline CDR1 is MDHEN and CDR2 SYDVKM. The V end was cut by 6 bases, the J end by 0 bases, with 15 bases between. The CDR3 is 16 amino acids. CDR3 loop: CASSMLARYSYNEQFF. The CDR3, as DNA: TGTGCCAGCAGCATGCTAGCGCGATACTCCTACAATGAGCAGTTCTTC. Combining the CDR3 with reference TRBV28 and TRBJ2-1 gives the whole variable domain DVKVTQSSRYLVKRTGEKVFLECVQDMDHENMFWYRQDPGLGLRLIYFSYDVKMKEKGDIPEGYSVSREKKERFSLILESASTNQTSMYLCASSMLARYSYNEQFFGPGTRLTVL.

V usage is TRBV29-1 and J usage is TRBJ1-1; the match to TRBD1 covers 7 bases. Germline CDR1 SQVTM, CDR2 ANQGSEA. The ends lost 4 bases at V and 1 base at J; junction bases unmatched: 6. CDR3 length equals 14 residues. CDR3 in amino acids: CSVAGGTANTEAFF. In nucleotides, the CDR3 is TGCAGCGTTGCCGGTGGGACAGCGAACACTGAAGCTTTCTTT.

This clone has a single count. This chain links TRBV6-5 with TRBJ2-3; TRBD1 aligns across 9 bases. The CDR3 runs to 15 residues. Germline CDR1 is MNHEY and CDR2 is SVGAGI. Trimming at V came to 3 bases and at J to 7 bases, leaving 8 bases not matched to a gene. In DNA form, the CDR3 reads TGTGCCAGCAGTTATCGCGGGACAGGGAGAAATACGCAGTATTTT. Encoded protein: CASSYRGTGRNTQYF.

As for this clone: The sample has other DNA sequences that encode this CDR3 too. V is TRBV5-1 and J is TRBJ1-2; D is ambiguous. With 0 bases removed from V and 2 bases from J, the gap between germline ends came to 8 bases. The CDR3 spans 14 residues. Per germline, CDR1 SGHRS and CDR2 YFSETQ. The chain's CDR3 is CASSLVAGNYGYTF. The CDR3 DNA follows: TGCGCCAGCAGCTTGGTAGCGGGGAACTATGGCTACACCTTC.

This chain connects TRBV28 to TRBJ1-2; the D gene is possibly TRBD1 (5 bases). This CDR3 is 12 amino acids long. Trimming pared 5 bases from V and 4 bases from J, leaving 8 bases between. Looked up from germline, CDR1 is MDHEN and CDR2 is SYDVKM. CDR3 bases: TGTGCCAGCAGTGGGACGGGCTATGGCTACACCTTC. This gives the protein CASSGTGYGYTF.

The chain employs TRBV6-5 and TRBJ1-1, with a possible D match to TRBD1 (5 bases). The V end was cut by 7 bases, the J end by 0 bases, with 12 bases between. Germline loops: CDR1 MNHEY, CDR2 SVGAGI. This CDR3 has 14 amino acids. The CDR3 nucleotides read TGTGCCAGCAAACCAGACAGTCTGAACACTGAAGCTTTCTTT. Translating it yields CASKPDSLNTEAFF.

The chain carries TRBV19 and TRBJ1-1; D unresolved. Germline assignment: CDR1 LNHDA and CDR2 SQIVND (reference sequence). The CDR3 is 14 residues long. The V end was cut by 4 bases, the J end by 0 bases, with 9 bases between. Here the CDR3 DNA reads TGTGCCAGTAGTACCCAGACCGTGAACACTGAAGCTTTCTTT. Translation: CASSTQTVNTEAFF.

The chain employs TRBV3-1 (or the pseudogene TRBV3-2) and TRBJ2-2; weak D call: TRBD1 (6 bases). Germline CDR1 is LGHDT and CDR2 is YNNKEL (reference sequence). Trimming removed 1 base from V and 5 bases from J, with 11 bases in between. This CDR3 has 15 amino acids. The CDR3, as DNA: TGTGCCAGCAGCCAAGTCAGGGGACGGACCGGGGAGCTGTTTTTT. This sequence encodes CASSQVRGRTGELFF.

V is TRBV27 and J is TRBJ2-7; D may be TRBD2 (6 bases). Deletions cut 2 bases from V and 0 bases from J, with 11 bases between. This CDR3 contains 15 residues. Germline V CDR1 and CDR2: MNHEY, SMNVEV (reference sequence). The CDR3 is CASSLRGLGSYEQYF. In DNA, the CDR3 is TGTGCCAGCAGTTTAAGGGGACTGGGCTCCTACGAGCAGTACTTC.

The chain links TRBV5-1 to TRBJ2-7; the match to TRBD1 covers 8 bases. After removal of 3 bases from V and 3 bases from J, the junction contained 2 bases not matched to a gene. The CDR3 sequence is 13 residues long. Germline V gene lookup returns CDR1 SGHRS and CDR2 YFSETQ. CDR3 amino acids: CASSSDRVYEQYF. CDR3 nucleotide sequence: TGCGCCAGCAGCTCGGACAGGGTCTACGAGCAGTACTTC.

This chain joins TRBV28 and TRBJ2-1, with 8 positions matching TRBD2. The germline V gene encodes CDR1 MDHEN and CDR2 SYDVKM. This CDR3 is 24 amino acids long. Germline trimming cut 6 bases from V and 4 bases from J; bases unmatched to any gene: 35. This chain's CDR3 is CASSLEVSGLVGFGYLAGYNEQFF. CDR3 nucleotides: TGTGCCAGCAGCCTGGAGGTGTCGGGACTAGTTGGGTTCGGGTACCTGGCGGGGTACAATGAGCAGTTCTTC.

V is TRBV19 and J is TRBJ1-2; TRBD1 matches at 8 bases. This CDR3 has 12 residues. V shed 7 bases, J shed 10 bases, and the junction held 8 bases outside the gene matches. CDR1 is LNHDA and CDR2 is SQIVND in the germline V gene (reference sequence). This chain's CDR3 is CASTSGQVAYTF. The CDR3 DNA reads as TGTGCCAGTACCTCGGGACAGGTTGCCTACACCTTC.

The chain links TRBV7-3 to TRBJ1-2, with D perhaps matching TRBD1 (6 bases). This CDR3 region has 13 residues. Germline V gene lookup returns CDR1 SGHTA and CDR2 FQGTGA. The V gene lost 4 bases and the J gene lost 8 bases, with 14 bases spanning the gap. The CDR3 region has the DNA TGTGCCAGCAGCTCTCAGAGGGGGAAAGGCTACACCTTC. Its translation is CASSSQRGKGYTF. The full variable domain, its missing parts supplied by reference TRBV7-3 and TRBJ1-2, is GAGVSQTPSNKVTEKGKYVELRCDPISGHTALYWYRQSLGQGPEFLIYFQGTGAADDSGLPNDRFFAVRPEGSVSTLKIQRTERGDSAVYLCASSSQRGKGYTFGSGTRLTVV.

The J gene is TRBJ2-1, the V gene TRBV5-1, with 14 bases matching TRBD2. V lost 4 bases and J lost 8; bases outside the gene matches: 8. The CDR3 has 16 amino acids. Germline V lookup: CDR1 SGHRS, CDR2 YFSETQ. CDR3: CASSTGTSGSTDEQFF. CDR3 bases: TGCGCCAGCAGCACAGGGACTAGCGGGAGTACGGATGAGCAGTTCTTC.

V and J are TRBV12-3 or TRBV12-4 and TRBJ1-2; 8 positions agree with TRBD1. The CDR3 runs 13 residues. V was clipped by 1 base and J by 7 bases; unmatched bases: 2. CDR3 residues: CASSLGDRGGYTF. As DNA, the CDR3 is TGTGCCAGCAGTTTAGGCGACAGGGGTGGCTACACCTTC.

The chain recombines TRBV24-1 with TRBJ1-2; D call uncertain. Trimming removed 4 bases at V and 7 bases at J, with 12 bases between. The CDR3 sequence is 13 residues long. CDR1 and CDR2 (germline): KGHDR, SFDVKD. The DNA of the CDR3 is TGTGCCACCAGTGACTCGCAGACGGGTGGCTACACCTTC. This translates into CATSDSQTGGYTF.

The V call is TRBV2, the J call TRBJ2-7; 8 nucleotides align to TRBD1. V was clipped by 6 bases and J by 6 bases; unmatched bases: 4. Germline V gives CDR1 SNHLY, CDR2 FYNNEI. The CDR3 totals 12 residues. CDR3 protein: CASRDDRGEQYF. The CDR3 DNA reads as TGTGCCAGCAGGGACGACAGGGGCGAGCAGTACTTC.

The V and J genes are TRBV28 and TRBJ2-2; TRBD1 or TRBD2 may be the D gene (5 bases each). Trimming took 6 bases from V and 3 from J, leaving 11 bases between them. The CDR3 contains 14 residues. Germline V lookup: CDR1 MDHEN, CDR2 SYDVKM. CDR3 loop: CASRWGPDTGELFF. Here the CDR3 DNA reads TGTGCCAGCAGGTGGGGACCCGACACCGGGGAGCTGTTTTTT.

This chain uses TRBV5-1 with TRBJ1-1; the match to TRBD1 covers 11 bases. This CDR3 is 16 amino acids long. The junction had 12 bases not matched to a gene; V was cut back by 4 bases and J by 7 bases. Germline V gives CDR1 SGHRS, CDR2 YFSETQ. This CDR3 reads CASSPVAGQGGFEAFF. In DNA form, the CDR3 reads TGCGCCAGCAGCCCAGTTGCGGGACAGGGGGGTTTTGAAGCTTTCTTT.

In this sample, this clone turned up once. The chain employs TRBV30 and TRBJ2-3; 8 bases line up with TRBD2. Germline values: CDR1 GTSNPN, CDR2 SVGIG (reference sequence). The CDR3 totals 15 residues. Losses at the gene ends were 0 bases for V and 6 bases for J; bases not matched to a gene: 8. CDR3 nucleotide sequence: TGTGCCTGGAGTGTAGGTAGCGGGGTCCCTGATACGCAGTATTTT. Translating gives CAWSVGSGVPDTQYF.

CDR3 region: CASSVGAGDGADTQYF. CDR3 bases: TGTGCCAGCAGTGTTGGAGCGGGGGACGGCGCAGATACGCAGTATTTT. The rearrangement joins TRBV6-1 to TRBJ2-3; 8 bases line up with TRBD2. Per germline, CDR1 MNHNS and CDR2 SASEGT. This CDR3 spans 16 amino acids. V was clipped by 4 bases and J by 4 bases; unmatched bases: 10.